This TCR beta chain was observed in a study of blood T cells in healthy people across ages. V shed 6 bases and J shed 4 bases, with 18 bases lying between them. The CDR3 covers 16 residues. CDR1 and CDR2 from the germline V gene are PRHDT and FYEKMQ (reference sequence). Combining a sample-barcoded 5' primer with a J-beta primer mix, a second PCR ran for roughly 7 to 12 cycles. TCRdb called the 5' RACE reads again in MiXCR, with one record for every CDR3 protein. The data contain hundreds of thousands of distinct CDR3 sequences, roughly 56% of them singletons. It was roughly 10 milliliters of peripheral blood that were drawn from each donor.

Sequenced material: blood. The receptor was derived from a man aged 40-49 years in good health. The rearrangement uses TRBV13 and TRBJ2-2, with D possibly being TRBD1 (6 bases). In DNA, the CDR3 is TGTGCCAGCAGGCCTACTACCGGGACACCCACCGGGGAGCTGTTTTTT. Translated: CASRPTTGTPTGELFF. Full variable domain (outside the CDR3, taken from reference TRBV13 and TRBJ2-2): AAGVIQSPRHLIKEKRETATLKCYPIPRHDTVYWYQQGPGQDPQFLISFYEKMQSDKGSIPDRFSAQQFSDYHSELNMSSLELGDSALYFCASRPTTGTPTGELFFGEGSRLTVL.